The present TCR beta chain was sequenced within a study of cytomegalovirus exposure and HLA in healthy donors. The CDR3 spans 19 residues. Germline loops: CDR1 SSHAT, CDR2 FNYEAQ (reference sequence). Study conclusions and caveats: A later analysis linked fewer than 20,000 TCR beta sequences to HLA alleles at 0.05 false discovery rate.

Use of 60 Vbeta and 13 Jbeta primers characterized the PCR. Sequencing was performed with immunoSEQ multiplex PCR; in TCRdb, only in-frame clones are kept and a portion is missing. This sample yields about 87,000 clones, of which around 8% are seen a single time; under 3% belongs to the top ten. With regard to this clone: Its specificity is unknown. The junction and the germline gene differ at one end; a read error may be behind it.

The sample was PBMCs. The sequence was collected from a man in his fifties or sixties in good health and CMV-seronegative. This chain uses TRBV7-7 with TRBJ2-1; 16 bases are shared with TRBD2. The CDR3 loop reads CASSLEPGLAGGPYNEQFF. CDR3 sequence (DNA): TGTGCTAGCAGCTTAGAACCGGGACTAGCGGGAGGGCCCTACAATGAGCAGTTCTTC.